Presented here are 30 T cell receptor beta chains from one specimen sequenced in a study of cytomegalovirus exposure and HLA in healthy donors. Both 60 Vbeta primers and 13 Jbeta primers went into the PCR. Assay: immunoSEQ multiplex PCR; the TCRdb copy retains only in-frame clones and omits some. The data contain approximately 220,000 clones, 82% of them seen just once; the ten biggest clones take up about 6%. Material for sequencing was PBMCs. The receptor source for this set is a man between 35 and 55 years old in good health and CMV-seropositive.

The chain carries TRBV5-4 and TRBJ2-7; 8 nucleotides line up with TRBD2. Trimming at V came to 4 bases and at J to 0 bases, leaving 3 bases not matched to a gene. The length of the CDR3 is 14 residues. Germline CDR1 SGHNT, CDR2 YYREEE (reference sequence). The CDR3 nucleotides read TGTGCCAGCAGCCCCAGCGGGAGCTCCTACGAGCAGTACGTC. Amino acids: CASSPSGSSYEQYV.

The chain employs TRBV9 and TRBJ1-2; no firm D call. CDR1 is SGDLS, CDR2 YYNGEE, per germline. V was pared by 0 bases and J by 0 bases, with 12 bases between. CDR3 size: 16 residues. In DNA form, the CDR3 reads TGTGCCAGCAGCGTAGAGGCTGCAGGCGCTAACTATGGCTACACCTTC. This encodes CASSVEAAGANYGYTF.

The chain employs TRBV7-9 and TRBJ1-2, with a possible D match to TRBD1 (5 bases). The CDR3 extends over 16 amino acids. CDR1 and CDR2 from the germline V gene are SEHNR and FQNEAQ (reference sequence). V lost 0 bases, J lost 1 base, and 12 bases lay in between. Written as DNA, the CDR3 is TGTGCCAGCAGCTTAGCTGGCAGGGACTTTAACTATGGCTACACCTTC. It is translated as CASSLAGRDFNYGYTF.

The chain uses TRBV27 and TRBJ2-6; 14 nucleotides align to TRBD2. Per the germline V gene, CDR1 is MNHEY and CDR2 is SMNVEV (reference sequence). The CDR3 totals 16 residues. V shed 6 bases and J 3 bases; nucleotides not matched to a gene: 1. The CDR3 coding sequence is TGTGCCAGCAGCGGACTAGCGGGAGGTGGGGCCAACGTCCTGACTTTC. Translating it yields CASSGLAGGGANVLTF. The entire variable domain, with the rest obtained from reference TRBV27 and TRBJ2-6, is as follows: EAQVTQNPRYLITVTGKKLTVTCSQNMNHEYMSWYRQDPGLGLRQIYYSMNVEVTDKGDVPEGYKVSRKEKRNFPLILESPSPNQTSLYFCASSGLAGGGANVLTFGAGSRLTVL.

Regarding this clone: The junction and the germline gene differ at one end; a read error may be behind it. The chain joins TRBV7-9 to TRBJ1-3; no reliable D call. Germline CDR1 reads SEHNR; CDR2 reads FQNEAQ (reference sequence). The CDR3 consists of 15 residues. CDR3: CSSSPPGRVGNTIYF. The CDR3 bases are TGTTCCAGCAGCCCCCCTGGGCGGGTTGGAAACACCATATATTTT. Using reference TRBV7-9 and TRBJ1-3 for the parts outside the CDR3, the full variable domain is DTGVSQNPRHKITKRGQNVTFRCDPISEHNRLYWYRQTLGQGPEFLTYFQNEAQLEKSRLLSDRFSAERPKGSFSTLEIQRTEQGDSAMYLCSSSPPGRVGNTIYFGEGSWLTVV.

The rearrangement uses TRBV5-1 and TRBJ2-3; possibly TRBD2 for D (5 bases). The V and J ends lost 5 bases and 11 bases respectively, with 12 bases between them. Per the germline V gene, CDR1 is SGHRS and CDR2 is YFSETQ. The CDR3 spans 11 residues. The DNA of the CDR3 is TGCGCCAGCAGGAGGGAAACCTTGCAGTATTTT. Translated, it gives CASRRETLQYF.

The chain recombines TRBV29-1 with TRBJ2-2; 11 bases match TRBD2. After removal of 1 base from V and 7 bases from J, the junction contained 8 bases not matched to a gene. Germline assignment: CDR1 SQVTM and CDR2 ANQGSEA. The CDR3 contains 16 residues. The CDR3 region is CSVEGLAGGIDGELFF. CDR3 DNA sequence: TGCAGCGTTGAAGGCCTAGCGGGAGGTATTGACGGGGAGCTGTTTTTT.

V gene TRBV27 combines with J gene TRBJ1-4, with D tentatively TRBD1 (6 bases). The CDR3 contains 16 residues. In germline, CDR1 is MNHEY, CDR2 SMNVEV (reference sequence). V shed 0 bases and J shed 6 bases, with 14 bases lying between them. For the CDR3, the DNA is TGTGCCAGCAGTTTATCAGGGGGGAGGGGTTATGAAAAACTGTTTTTT. This gives the protein CASSLSGGRGYEKLFF.

The chain recombines TRBV19 with TRBJ2-1; 14 bases are a match to TRBD2. This CDR3 has 15 amino acids. Looked up from germline, CDR1 is LNHDA and CDR2 is SQIVND (reference sequence). Trimming cost V 6 bases and J 7 bases; bases outside gene matches: 5. The CDR3 nucleotides read TGTGCCAGTAGCCTGACTAGCGGGAGGGCGAATGAGCAGTTCTTC. It codes for CASSLTSGRANEQFF.

J is TRBJ1-4 and V is TRBV5-1, with unresolved D. V lost 5 bases and J 8 bases, leaving 19 bases between the germline ends. Germline V gene sequence: CDR1 SGHRS, CDR2 YFSETQ. The CDR3 is 15 amino acids. CDR3 in amino acids: CASRAPSPYTEKLFF. In DNA form, the CDR3 reads TGCGCCAGCAGAGCCCCCTCTCCTTATACGGAAAAACTGTTTTTT.

The chain has TRBV27 and TRBJ1-5, with 7 nucleotides matching TRBD1. V lost 6 bases to trimming and J lost 0 bases; unmatched junction nucleotides: 17. Germline CDR1 MNHEY, CDR2 SMNVEV (reference sequence). The CDR3 spans 19 residues. This CDR3 is CASSRIGGAGRNSNQPQHF. The CDR3, as DNA: TGTGCCAGCAGCCGGATAGGGGGCGCAGGGAGAAATAGCAATCAGCCCCAGCATTTT.

This clone turned up a few times. The genes are TRBV25-1 and TRBJ1-1; D is unclear. V was shortened by 1 base and J by 1 base, with 7 bases between the two germline ends. The CDR3 has 14 residues. CDR1 and CDR2 from the germline V gene are MGHDK and SYGVNS. The CDR3 is CASSELGRNTEAFF. The CDR3 nucleotides read TGTGCCAGCAGTGAATTAGGGAGGAACACTGAAGCTTTCTTT.

In this sample, this clone turned up a few times. In DNA form, the CDR3 reads TGTGCCAGCAGCGCCGGAGGGCGAAGATATCGCACAGATACGCAGTATTTT. It encodes CASSAGGRRYRTDTQYF. The rearrangement joins TRBV9 to TRBJ2-3; tentative D call: TRBD2 (6 bases). The CDR3 has 17 residues. Germline V gene data show CDR1 as SGDLS and CDR2 as YYNGEE. V was clipped by 3 bases and J by 1 base, with 18 bases between them.

The chain is built from TRBV5-4 and TRBJ2-1, with D perhaps TRBD2 (6 bases). The germline gives CDR1 SGHNT, CDR2 YYREEE (reference sequence). This CDR3 spans 13 amino acids. Trimming pared 2 bases from V and 7 bases from J, leaving 10 bases between. CDR3 sequence reads: CASSFPGRNEQFF. The CDR3 coding sequence is TGTGCCAGCAGCTTCCCAGGGAGGAATGAGCAGTTCTTC.

The genes are TRBV5-6 and TRBJ2-5; TRBD2 matches 15 bases. The CDR3 sequence is 17 residues long. Germline V gives CDR1 SGHDT, CDR2 YYEEEE. Germline trimming cut 0 bases from V and 5 bases from J; bases unmatched to any gene: 5. The CDR3 loop is CASSLGTSGRGTETQYF. The DNA for the CDR3 is TGTGCCAGCAGCTTGGGGACTAGCGGGAGGGGCACGGAGACCCAGTACTTC.

In this sample, this clone turned up once. The chain is built from TRBV9 and TRBJ2-3; 8 bases align to TRBD2. Germline trimming cut 0 bases from V and 1 base from J; bases unmatched to any gene: 7. Germline CDR1 is SGDLS and CDR2 is YYNGEE. CDR3 size: 17 residues. The CDR3 spells CASSVAGASGRTDTQYF. CDR3 in DNA: TGTGCCAGCAGCGTAGCTGGGGCTAGCGGGCGCACAGATACGCAGTATTTT.

The V gene is TRBV7-2, the J gene TRBJ1-2, with D tentatively TRBD1 (6 bases). Germline loops: CDR1 SGHTA, CDR2 FQGNSA. V lost 5 bases, J lost 8 bases, and 15 bases lay in between. This CDR3 spans 13 amino acids. The CDR3 is CASSPSAGAGYTF. The CDR3 coding sequence is TGTGCCAGCAGCCCATCAGCGGGGGCCGGCTACACCTTC.

Written as DNA, the CDR3 is TGTGCCAGCAGTGACACCTTTAGGGGACAGAGCTCCTACAATGAGCAGTTCTTC. The encoded protein is CASSDTFRGQSSYNEQFF. The V and J genes are TRBV6-4 and TRBJ2-1, with 7 positions matching TRBD1. The CDR3 length is 18 residues. Germline V gene sequence: CDR1 MRHNA, CDR2 SNTAGT. V gave up 2 bases and J gave up 0 bases; unmatched junction bases: 10.

DNA for the CDR3: TGTGCCAGTAGCCAACGGGAGGGCCGTTTCTCCTACAATGAGCAGTTCTTC. This codes for CASSQREGRFSYNEQFF. V is TRBV19 and J is TRBJ2-1; 8 positions agree with TRBD2. The CDR3 covers 17 residues. CDR1 is LNHDA and CDR2 is SQIVND in the germline V gene (reference sequence). The V segment lost 6 bases and the J segment 0 bases; nucleotides outside the gene matches: 10.

To note about this clone: Mismatch with germline at one junction end may stem from a read error. This sequence joins TRBV6-5 and TRBJ2-3, with D perhaps matching TRBD1 (6 bases). Germline V gives CDR1 MNHEY, CDR2 SVGAGI. The CDR3 has 14 amino acids. CDR3 coding DNA: TGTGCCAGCAGTTTCCAGGACAGCACAAATACGCAGTATTTT. It specifies CASSFQDSTNTQYF.

This clone was seen only a few times. The rearrangement uses TRBV7-9 and TRBJ2-4; no reliable D call. The V and J ends lost 5 bases and 5 bases respectively, with 4 bases between them. The CDR3 has 11 residues. Germline CDR1 and CDR2: SEHNR and FQNEAQ (reference sequence). In DNA form, the CDR3 reads TGTGCCAGCAGCCCAGAAAACATTCAGTACTTC. This translates into CASSPENIQYF. Supplemented by reference TRBV7-9 and TRBJ2-4, the full variable domain reads DTGVSQNPRHKITKRGQNVTFRCDPISEHNRLYWYRQTLGQGPEFLTYFQNEAQLEKSRLLSDRFSAERPKGSFSTLEIQRTEQGDSAMYLCASSPENIQYFGAGTRLSVL.

The gene calls are TRBV6-5 and TRBJ2-1, with a tentative D call TRBD1 (6 bases). Deletions cut 10 bases from V and 8 bases from J, with 15 bases between. In germline, CDR1 is MNHEY, CDR2 SVGAGI. The CDR3 is 12 residues long. For the CDR3, the DNA is TGTGCCACCAAATCAGGGGTTGATGAGCAGTTCTTC. Its protein product is CATKSGVDEQFF.

The V call is TRBV18, the J call TRBJ2-7, with D perhaps TRBD2 (6 bases). CDR3 length equals 13 residues. Germline lookup yields CDR1 KGHSH and CDR2 LQKENI. Trimming took 3 bases from V and 2 from J, leaving 8 bases between them. The CDR3 here is CASSPGGTYEQYV. Here the CDR3 DNA reads TGTGCCAGCTCACCCGGAGGGACCTACGAGCAGTACGTC.

The chain recombines TRBV5-1 with TRBJ2-7, with TRBD1 matching over 8 bases. With V trimmed by 6 bases and J by 2 bases, 10 bases remained unmatched. The CDR3 length is 15 residues. The germline CDR1 and CDR2 sequences are SGHRS and YFSETQ. The CDR3 region is CASTKGDRMPYEQYF. CDR3 sequence (DNA): TGCGCCAGCACTAAAGGGGACAGGATGCCCTACGAGCAGTACTTC.

The CDR3 coding sequence is TGTGCCAGCAGCCCCCTGCCCGGGACAGAGGATCAGCCCCAGCATTTT. Amino acids: CASSPLPGTEDQPQHF. The chain combines TRBV7-8 with TRBJ1-5; 7 bases are shared with TRBD1. Germline V gene data show CDR1 as SGHVS and CDR2 as FQNEAQ. This CDR3 comprises 16 residues. Germline trimming cut 5 bases from V and 5 bases from J; bases unmatched to any gene: 12.

The chain has TRBV5-1 and TRBJ1-2, with 9 bases matching TRBD1. CDR3 length equals 15 residues. Trimming cost V 0 bases and J 7 bases; bases outside gene matches: 7. Germline V gene data show CDR1 as SGHRS and CDR2 as YFSETQ. Here the CDR3 DNA reads TGCGCCAGCAGCTTGGGGGGACAGGGCTCTGGTGGCTACACCTTC. Residues: CASSLGGQGSGGYTF.

The V and J genes are TRBV7-3 and TRBJ2-1, with D possibly TRBD1 on 5 matching bases. The CDR3 totals 13 residues. CDR1 SGHTA and CDR2 FQGTGA come from the germline V gene. Trimming cost V 5 bases and J 6 bases, with 11 bases left between them. CDR3 amino acids: CASSPDSLNEQFF. In DNA, the CDR3 is TGTGCCAGCAGCCCTGACAGCCTCAATGAGCAGTTCTTC.

This clone has just a few counts. The chain joins TRBV7-9 to TRBJ2-3; TRBD1 matches at 10 bases. The CDR3 is 14 residues long. The germline V gene encodes CDR1 SEHNR and CDR2 FQNEAQ (reference sequence). The V gene end was trimmed by 5 bases and the J gene end by 5 bases; junction bases not matched to a gene: 4. Here the CDR3 reads CASSAGQGKDTQYF. The DNA for the CDR3 is TGTGCCAGCAGCGCGGGACAGGGGAAAGATACGCAGTATTTT.

The V and J genes are TRBV5-5 and TRBJ1-1; 8 positions agree with TRBD1. CDR3 size: 14 residues. Germline-derived CDR1 and CDR2 are SGHKS and YYEKEE (reference sequence). J gave up 1 base and V 3 bases, and 2 bases lay outside the gene matches. The CDR3 DNA is TGTGCCAGCAGCTGGGGACAGGCGAACACTGAAGCTTTCTTT. Translation gives CASSWGQANTEAFF. Using reference TRBV5-5 and TRBJ1-1 for the parts outside the CDR3, the full variable domain is DAGVTQSPTHLIKTRGQQVTLRCSPISGHKSVSWYQQVLGQGPQFIFQYYEKEERGRGNFPDRFSARQFPNYSSELNVNALLLGDSALYLCASSWGQANTEAFFGQGTRLTVV.

Concerning this clone: The same CDR3 arises from other DNA sequences in this sample as well. The CDR3 DNA reads as TGCGCCAGCAGCCCCGGACTAGCGGGCTCCTACAATGAGCAGTTCTTC. The encoded protein is CASSPGLAGSYNEQFF. V usage is TRBV5-1 and J usage is TRBJ2-1, with 11 bases that match TRBD2. CDR3 size: 16 residues. Per the germline V gene, CDR1 is SGHRS and CDR2 is YFSETQ. V shed 4 bases, J shed 0 bases, and the junction held 3 bases outside the gene matches.